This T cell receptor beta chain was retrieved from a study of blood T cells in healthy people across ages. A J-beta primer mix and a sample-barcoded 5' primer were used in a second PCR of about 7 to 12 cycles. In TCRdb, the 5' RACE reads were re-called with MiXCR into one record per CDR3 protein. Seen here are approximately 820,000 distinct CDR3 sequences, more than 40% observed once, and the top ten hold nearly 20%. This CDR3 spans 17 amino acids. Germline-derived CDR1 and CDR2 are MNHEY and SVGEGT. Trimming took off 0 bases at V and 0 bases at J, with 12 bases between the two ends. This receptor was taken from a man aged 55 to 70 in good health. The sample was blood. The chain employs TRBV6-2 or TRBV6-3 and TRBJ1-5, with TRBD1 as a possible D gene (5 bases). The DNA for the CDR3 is TGTGCCAGCAGTTACTCTGACAGACTGACTAGCAATCAGCCCCAGCATTTT. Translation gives CASSYSDRLTSNQPQHF.